This T cell receptor (beta chain) was obtained from a study of blood T cell repertoires in COVID-19. Study details: From the United States, Italy and Spain came samples of acute and convalescent COVID-19. T cells, B-cell-depleted T cells, or PBMCs provided the cDNA or gDNA that served as material.

Germline V gives CDR1 MNHEY, CDR2 SVGAGI. This CDR3 contains 14 residues. The V gene lost 7 bases and the J gene lost 0 bases, with 10 bases spanning the gap. The data were produced by immunoSEQ multiplex PCR, yet TCRdb's version contains in-frame clones alone and is incomplete. The repertoire holds under 250,000 clones, with around 88% as singletons. V and J are TRBV6-5 and TRBJ1-3, with D tentatively TRBD1 (5 bases). Sequencing was performed on peripheral blood. The receptor was derived from a man at least 80 years old with acute or convalescent COVID-19. CDR3 coding DNA: TGTGCCAGCAAAACGGGACTCTCTGGAAACACCATATATTTT. Translation: CASKTGLSGNTIYF.